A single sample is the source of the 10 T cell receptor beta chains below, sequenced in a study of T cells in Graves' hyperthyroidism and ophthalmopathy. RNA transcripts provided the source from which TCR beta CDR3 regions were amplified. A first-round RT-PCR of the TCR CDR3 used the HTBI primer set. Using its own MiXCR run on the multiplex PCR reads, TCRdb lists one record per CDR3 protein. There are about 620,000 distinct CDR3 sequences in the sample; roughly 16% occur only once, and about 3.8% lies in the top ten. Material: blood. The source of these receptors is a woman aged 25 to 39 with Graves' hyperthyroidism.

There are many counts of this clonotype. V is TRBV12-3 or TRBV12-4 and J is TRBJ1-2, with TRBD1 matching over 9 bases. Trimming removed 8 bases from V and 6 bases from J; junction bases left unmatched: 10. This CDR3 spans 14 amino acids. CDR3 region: CASDPDRGRDGYTF. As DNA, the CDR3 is TGTGCCAGCGACCCAGACAGGGGGAGAGATGGCTACACCTTC.

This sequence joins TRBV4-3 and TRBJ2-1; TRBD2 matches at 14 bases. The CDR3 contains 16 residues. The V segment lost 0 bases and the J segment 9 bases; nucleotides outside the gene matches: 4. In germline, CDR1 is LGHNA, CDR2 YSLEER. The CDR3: CASSQDGTSGSTEQFF. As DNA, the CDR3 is TGCGCCAGCAGCCAAGATGGGACTAGCGGGAGTACTGAGCAGTTCTTC.

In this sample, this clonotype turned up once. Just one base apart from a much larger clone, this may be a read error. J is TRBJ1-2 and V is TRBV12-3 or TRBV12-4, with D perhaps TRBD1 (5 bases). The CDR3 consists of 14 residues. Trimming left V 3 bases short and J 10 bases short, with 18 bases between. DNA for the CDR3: TGTGCCAGCAGTTTGAGGGCGGGGCAGCATGACTACACCTTC. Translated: CASSLRAGQHDYTF.

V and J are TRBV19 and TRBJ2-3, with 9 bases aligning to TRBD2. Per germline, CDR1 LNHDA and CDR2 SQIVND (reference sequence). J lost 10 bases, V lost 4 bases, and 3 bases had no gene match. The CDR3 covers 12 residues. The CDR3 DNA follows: TGTGCCAGTAGTAAAGCGGGAGGTTCGCAGTATTTT. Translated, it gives CASSKAGGSQYF.

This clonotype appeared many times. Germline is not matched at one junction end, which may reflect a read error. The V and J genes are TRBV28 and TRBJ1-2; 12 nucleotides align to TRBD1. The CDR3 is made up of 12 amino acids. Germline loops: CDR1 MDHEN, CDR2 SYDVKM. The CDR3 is CSAGQGARGYTF. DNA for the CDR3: TGCAGCGCGGGACAGGGGGCGCGAGGCTACACCTTC.

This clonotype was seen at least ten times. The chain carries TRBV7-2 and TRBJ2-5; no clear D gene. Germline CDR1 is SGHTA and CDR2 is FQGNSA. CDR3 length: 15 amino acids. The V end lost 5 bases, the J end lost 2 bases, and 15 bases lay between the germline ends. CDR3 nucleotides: TGTGCCAGCAGCCGTAGGCTGTCCCTTCAAGAGACCCAGTACTTC. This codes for CASSRRLSLQETQYF.

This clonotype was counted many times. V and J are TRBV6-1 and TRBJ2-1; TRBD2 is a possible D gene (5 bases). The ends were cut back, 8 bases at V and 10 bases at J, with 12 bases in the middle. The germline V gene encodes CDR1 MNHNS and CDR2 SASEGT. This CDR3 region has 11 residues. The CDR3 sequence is CASPSGGEQFF. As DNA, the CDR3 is TGTGCCAGCCCCAGCGGAGGCGAGCAGTTCTTC.

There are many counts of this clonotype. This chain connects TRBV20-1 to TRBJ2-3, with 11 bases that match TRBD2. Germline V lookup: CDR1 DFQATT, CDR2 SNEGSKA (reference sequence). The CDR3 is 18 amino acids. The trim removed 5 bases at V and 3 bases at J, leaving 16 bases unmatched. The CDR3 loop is CSAYGPNQRLAGTDTQYF. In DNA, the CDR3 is TGCAGTGCTTATGGACCGAACCAAAGACTAGCGGGGACAGATACGCAGTATTTT.

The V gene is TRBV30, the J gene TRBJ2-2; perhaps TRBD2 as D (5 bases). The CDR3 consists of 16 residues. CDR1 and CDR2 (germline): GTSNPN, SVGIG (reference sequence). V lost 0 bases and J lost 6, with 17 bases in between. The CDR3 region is CAWSVLGSFEAGELFF. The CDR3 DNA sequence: TGTGCCTGGAGTGTACTAGGTTCTTTTGAGGCCGGGGAGCTGTTTTTT.

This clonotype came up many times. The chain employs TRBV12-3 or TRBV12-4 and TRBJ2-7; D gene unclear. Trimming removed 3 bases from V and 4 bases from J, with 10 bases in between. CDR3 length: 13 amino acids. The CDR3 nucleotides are TGTGCCAGCAGTTTTGCCAGCTTGTACGAGCAGTACTTC. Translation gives CASSFASLYEQYF.